The rows below give T cell receptor beta chains drawn from one sample of a study of siplizumab effects on memory and regulatory T cells. The table came from immunoSEQ multiplex PCR; TCRdb's copy has only in-frame clones and leaves some out. The sample has 80,000 to 95,000 clones, approximately 95% seen once; the top ten hold approximately 17%. Sequencing was performed on CD8+ T cells sorted from blood. All receptors derive from a human donor in good health. CDR3s include the opening cysteine and the closing phenylalanine or tryptophan. The D gene is left open where the match is weak. Clone size is stated in some rows and not others, as once, few, many or a class when expanded.

J gene | D gene | clone size | V gene | CDR3 protein | CDR3 DNA
TRBJ2-7 | TRBD1 | NA | TRBV7-3 | CASSSGTGAFYEQYF | TGTGCCAGCAGCTCCGGGACAGGGGCCTTCTACGAGCAGTACTTC
TRBJ1-1 | NA | NA | TRBV6-5 | CASSYARERTEAFF | TGTGCCAGCAGTTACGCCCGGGAAAGAACTGAAGCTTTCTTT
TRBJ1-1 | NA | NA | TRBV5-6 | CASSLVGTVEAFF | TGTGCCAGCAGCTTGGTCGGGACCGTTGAAGCTTTCTTT
TRBJ2-1 | TRBD2 | NA | TRBV9 | CASSGGTSGRAELTSYNEQFF | TGTGCCAGCAGCGGCGGGACTAGCGGGAGGGCCGAACTCACCTCCTACAATGAGCAGTTCTTC
TRBJ2-3 | NA | NA | TRBV27 | CASSNLLAASTDTQYF | TGTGCCAGCAGTAATTTACTTGCCGCTAGCACAGATACGCAGTATTTT
TRBJ2-7 | NA | NA | TRBV11-2 | CASSLGAYEQYF | TGTGCCAGCAGCTTAGGTGCCTACGAGCAGTACTTC
TRBJ2-7 | NA | NA | TRBV9 | CASSVDRWAGEQYF | TGTGCCAGCAGCGTAGATCGCTGGGCCGGCGAGCAGTACTTC
TRBJ1-5 | TRBD1 | NA | TRBV7-8 | CASSSGQGANQPQHF | TGTGCCAGCAGCTCGGGGCAGGGGGCGAATCAGCCCCAGCATTTT
TRBJ1-1 | NA | NA | TRBV5-4 | CTSSFRTSMNTEAFF | TGTACCAGCAGCTTTAGGACATCTATGAACACTGAAGCTTTCTTT
TRBJ2-7 | NA | NA | TRBV10-1 | CASSVGNEQYF | TGCGCCAGCAGCGTTGGAAACGAGCAGTACTTC
TRBJ2-2 | NA | NA | TRBV18 | CASSPDRWYTGELFF | TGTGCCAGCTCCCCTGACAGGTGGTACACCGGGGAGCTGTTTTTT
TRBJ1-1 | NA | NA | TRBV27 | CASSLNGNTEAFF | TGTGCCAGCAGTTTAAACGGGAACACTGAAGCTTTCTTT
TRBJ2-3 | TRBD2 | NA | TRBV6-5 | CASSYWGGRADTQYF | TGTGCCAGCAGTTACTGGGGCGGGAGGGCAGATACGCAGTATTTT
TRBJ1-1 | NA | NA | TRBV6-5 | CASSPGSTEAFF | TGTGCCAGCAGTCCGGGGTCCACTGAAGCTTTCTTT
TRBJ2-3 | TRBD2 | NA | TRBV4-2 | CASSHIAGESTDTQYF | TGTGCCAGCAGCCATATAGCGGGAGAGTCGACAGATACGCAGTATTTT
TRBJ2-3 | TRBD1 | NA | TRBV28 | CASNRNGPDRVPLDGTDTQYF | TGTGCCAGCAACCGCAATGGGCCAGACAGGGTACCCCTTGATGGCACAGATACGCAGTATTTT
TRBJ2-7 | NA | NA | TRBV7-6 | CASSPSVQPYEQYF | TGTGCCAGCAGCCCGTCCGTTCAGCCCTACGAGCAGTACTTC
TRBJ2-7 | TRBD1 | NA | TRBV5-5 | CASSSNSFGTGYEQYF | TGTGCCAGCAGCAGCAACTCGTTCGGGACAGGTTACGAGCAGTACTTC
TRBJ2-5 | TRBD1 | once | TRBV4-1 | CASSHRDSTQETQYF | TGCGCCAGCAGCCACAGGGACAGTACCCAAGAGACCCAGTACTTC
TRBJ1-2 | TRBD1 | NA | TRBV19 | CASSNNRGRDGYTF | TGTGCCAGTAGTAACAACAGGGGGCGAGATGGCTACACCTTC
TRBJ2-1 | TRBD2 | NA | TRBV28 | CASSLPTSGSSYNEQFF | TGTGCCAGCAGTTTGCCAACTAGCGGGAGCTCCTACAATGAGCAGTTCTTC
TRBJ2-7 | TRBD2 | NA | TRBV6-6 | CASLQREQYEQYF | TGTGCCAGTCTCCAGCGGGAGCAATACGAGCAGTACTTC
TRBJ2-1 | NA | once | TRBV6-6 | CASTEGPLGRDEQFF | TGTGCCAGCACCGAGGGACCCCTAGGTAGAGATGAGCAGTTCTTC
TRBJ2-4 | NA | NA | TRBV2 | CASSFDFQYF | TGTGCCAGCAGTTTCGATTTTCAGTACTTC
TRBJ2-1 | NA | NA | TRBV5-4 | CASSLGNNEQFF | TGTGCCAGCAGCTTGGGGAACAATGAGCAGTTCTTC
TRBJ2-7 | NA | NA | TRBV6-1 | CASSESRSVGGYSYEQYF | TGTGCCAGCAGTGAATCACGGTCGGTGGGCGGGTACTCCTACGAGCAGTACTTC
TRBJ1-2 | NA | NA | TRBV29-1 | CSSGVSPLAGGYTF | TGCAGCTCCGGGGTGTCACCCCTTGCCGGTGGCTACACCTTC
TRBJ1-5 | NA | NA | TRBV4-1 | CASSPGYSNQPQHF | TGCGCCAGCAGCCCAGGCTATAGCAATCAGCCCCAGCATTTT
TRBJ1-4 | NA | NA | TRBV11-2 | CASSLNDGPATPNF | TGTGCCAGCAGCTTAAACGACGGACCCGCGACACCAAATTTT
TRBJ1-1 | NA | NA | TRBV7-6 | CASSFSTNTEAFF | TGTGCCAGCAGCTTTAGTACGAACACTGAAGCTTTCTTT
TRBJ2-3 | TRBD2 | NA | TRBV28 | CASSLDRKTSGSTDTQYF | TGTGCCAGCAGCCTCGACAGGAAGACTAGCGGGAGCACAGATACGCAGTATTTT
TRBJ2-7 | NA | NA | TRBV19 | CASSHQGTYEQYF | TGTGCCAGTAGTCATCAGGGAACCTACGAGCAGTACTTC
TRBJ2-1 | NA | NA | TRBV7-9 | CASSPPFPRNEQFF | TGTGCCAGCAGCCCCCCATTCCCCCGCAATGAGCAGTTCTTC
TRBJ2-7 | TRBD2 | NA | TRBV6-4 | CASSEEPGGPLYEQYF | TGTGCCAGCAGTGAAGAACCGGGAGGACCACTCTACGAGCAGTACTTC
TRBJ1-1 | NA | NA | TRBV7-8 | CASSSGQNTEAFF | TGTGCCAGCAGCTCGGGACAGAACACTGAAGCTTTCTTT
TRBJ2-7 | NA | NA | TRBV4-1 | CASSQGRAGSYEQYF | TGCGCCAGCAGCCAAGGTCGGGCGGGGTCCTACGAGCAGTACTTC
TRBJ1-2 | NA | NA | TRBV6-5 | CASSYSKGGGYGYTF | TGTGCCAGCAGTTACTCGAAGGGGGGCGGCTATGGCTACACCTTC
TRBJ2-1 | TRBD2 | once | TRBV19 | CASRWTSGSVEQFF | TGTGCCAGTAGATGGACTAGCGGGAGTGTTGAGCAGTTCTTC
TRBJ2-3 | NA | NA | TRBV10-1 | CASSETGTDTQYF | TGCGCCAGCAGTGAGACAGGCACAGATACGCAGTATTTT
TRBJ2-1 | NA | once | TRBV7-2 | CASSLDRVSEQFF | TGTGCCAGCAGCTTAGACAGGGTAAGTGAGCAGTTCTTC
TRBJ2-2 | TRBD1 | NA | TRBV7-2 | CASSLPSSGGGLPGELFF | TGTGCCAGCAGCTTACCCTCGTCAGGGGGCGGATTACCCGGGGAGCTGTTTTTT
TRBJ2-3 | TRBD2 | NA | TRBV9 | CASRLTDSGDVTDTQYF | TGTGCCAGCAGACTAACTGACAGCGGGGACGTCACAGATACGCAGTATTTT
TRBJ1-1 | TRBD1 | NA | TRBV15 | CATSRVDREYTEAFF | TGTGCCACCAGCAGAGTCGACAGGGAGTATACTGAAGCTTTCTTT
TRBJ1-1 | TRBD1 | NA | TRBV27 | CASRDRGFTEAFF | TGTGCCAGCAGGGACAGGGGTTTCACTGAAGCTTTCTTT
TRBJ2-7 | TRBD2 | NA | TRBV15 | CATSREGWREAFGYEQYF | TGTGCCACCAGCAGAGAGGGCTGGCGGGAGGCCTTCGGGTACGAGCAGTACTTC
TRBJ2-7 | TRBD1 | NA | TRBV13 | CASSFFPPSNSDRAYEQYF | TGTGCCAGCAGCTTCTTTCCCCCATCAAACTCGGACAGGGCCTACGAGCAGTACTTC
TRBJ2-1 | TRBD2 | NA | TRBV5-6 | CASSWAGTSGFAYNEQFF | TGTGCCAGCAGCTGGGCCGGGACTAGCGGTTTTGCCTACAATGAGCAGTTCTTC
TRBJ2-3 | TRBD2 | NA | TRBV6-6 | CASSNTRTSLTDTQYF | TGTGCCAGCAGTAATACACGGACTAGCTTGACAGATACGCAGTATTTT
TRBJ2-4 | NA | NA | TRBV21-1 | CASSKAFSGEAKNIQYF | TGTGCCAGCAGCAAAGCGTTCTCCGGGGAAGCCAAAAACATTCAGTACTTC
TRBJ2-7 | TRBD2 | NA | TRBV4-1 | CASSPMGGGAYEQYF | TGCGCCAGCAGCCCAATGGGGGGAGGGGCCTACGAGCAGTACTTC
TRBJ2-7 | NA | NA | TRBV14 | CASSQDRGGSYEQYF | TGTGCCAGCAGCCAAGATAGGGGTGGCTCCTACGAGCAGTACTTC